Listed below are T cell receptor beta chains from one sample, sequenced in a study of siplizumab effects on memory and regulatory T cells. This table comes from immunoSEQ multiplex PCR, and its TCRdb copy is limited to in-frame clones, with some not included. The data show more than 90,000 clones, around 90% seen once. What was sequenced was non-Treg CD4+ T cells sorted from blood. These receptors came from a human donor in good health. The CDR3 runs from the conserved cysteine through the conserved F or W. D genes are given only for firm matches. Rows give clone size only sometimes, using once, few, many, or a class for an expanded clone.

V gene: TRBV2; J gene: TRBJ2-3; clone size: once; D gene: TRBD2; CDR3 length: 15; CDR3 DNA: TGTGCCAGCAGGAACGGGAGGGGTGGGACAGATACGCAGTATTTT; CDR3 protein: CASRNGRGGTDTQYF
V gene: TRBV20-1; J gene: TRBJ1-4; clone size: few; D gene: TRBD1; CDR3 length: 10; CDR3 DNA: TGCAGTGCTCTAGGGGGCAGACTGTTTTTT; CDR3 protein: CSALGGRLFF
V gene: TRBV5-5; J gene: TRBJ2-3; clone size: .; D gene: .; CDR3 length: 18; CDR3 DNA: TGTGCCAGCAGCTTGAGGGGCTGGGCGATAGCTAGCACAGATACGCAGTATTTT; CDR3 protein: CASSLRGWAIASTDTQYF
V gene: TRBV27; J gene: TRBJ2-7; clone size: .; D gene: .; CDR3 length: 18; CDR3 DNA: TGTGCCAGCGGGACGGCAGGGGGCCGTTCTAGCGGGGCCTACGAGCAGTACTTC; CDR3 protein: CASGTAGGRSSGAYEQYF
V gene: TRBV28; J gene: TRBJ2-4; clone size: .; D gene: TRBD1; CDR3 length: 15; CDR3 DNA: TGTGCCAGCAGTCCCCAGGGGGCGCGGAAAAACATTCAGTACTTC; CDR3 protein: CASSPQGARKNIQYF
V gene: TRBV6-1; J gene: TRBJ1-5; clone size: .; D gene: .; CDR3 length: 15; CDR3 DNA: TGTGCCAACAGCCCTAGGGAGGGGCTGGGTCAGCCCCAGCATTTT; CDR3 protein: CANSPREGLGQPQHF
V gene: TRBV18; J gene: TRBJ1-1; clone size: .; D gene: .; CDR3 length: 13; CDR3 DNA: TGTGCCAGCTCACCCAGGGAATCCACTGAAGCTTTCTTT; CDR3 protein: CASSPRESTEAFF
V gene: TRBV28; J gene: TRBJ2-5; clone size: .; D gene: .; CDR3 length: 15; CDR3 DNA: TGTGCCAGCAGGAGTCGAAAGGCCTCTCCCGAGACCCAGTACTTC; CDR3 protein: CASRSRKASPETQYF
V gene: TRBV7-8; J gene: TRBJ2-1; clone size: once; D gene: TRBD2; CDR3 length: 17; CDR3 DNA: TGTGCCAGCAGCGATGGCCGGGGACTAGCGACCTACAATGAGCAGTTCTTC; CDR3 protein: CASSDGRGLATYNEQFF
V gene: TRBV11-2; J gene: TRBJ1-2; clone size: .; D gene: TRBD1; CDR3 length: 11; CDR3 DNA: TGTGCCAGCAGCTTACGGGGGGACAGCACCTTC; CDR3 protein: CASSLRGDSTF
V gene: TRBV19; J gene: TRBJ1-3; clone size: .; D gene: .; CDR3 length: 14; CDR3 DNA: TGTGCCAGTAGTAGAAAAAGCTCTGGAAACACCATATATTTT; CDR3 protein: CASSRKSSGNTIYF
V gene: TRBV18; J gene: TRBJ2-7; clone size: .; D gene: TRBD2; CDR3 length: 16; CDR3 DNA: TGTGCCAGCTCACCGTTCGCGGGAGCCATAGGGAACGAGCAGTACTTC; CDR3 protein: CASSPFAGAIGNEQYF
V gene: TRBV5-8; J gene: TRBJ1-5; clone size: .; D gene: TRBD1; CDR3 length: 17; CDR3 DNA: TGTGCCAGCAGCATATGGTTGGGAAGGGGGCTCGATCAGCCCCAGCATTTT; CDR3 protein: CASSIWLGRGLDQPQHF
V gene: TRBV11-1; J gene: TRBJ1-1; clone size: .; D gene: .; CDR3 length: 13; CDR3 DNA: TGTGCCAGCAACTTCAAGGGGAACACTGAAGCTTTCTTT; CDR3 protein: CASNFKGNTEAFF
V gene: TRBV28; J gene: TRBJ1-5; clone size: .; D gene: .; CDR3 length: 14; CDR3 DNA: TGTGCCAGCAGTCCCCCCGTAGGGGATCAGCGCCAGCATTTT; CDR3 protein: CASSPPVGDQRQHF
V gene: TRBV5-1; J gene: TRBJ2-3; clone size: .; D gene: TRBD2; CDR3 length: 15; CDR3 DNA: TGCGCCAGCAGCCCCATGACTAGCGGCGTAGCAACGCAGTATTTT; CDR3 protein: CASSPMTSGVATQYF
V gene: TRBV5-8; J gene: TRBJ2-1; clone size: .; D gene: TRBD1; CDR3 length: 11; CDR3 DNA: TGTGCCAGCAGCGGCAGGGGGCTGCAGTTCTTC; CDR3 protein: CASSGRGLQFF
V gene: TRBV14; J gene: TRBJ2-3; clone size: once; D gene: TRBD2; CDR3 length: 16; CDR3 DNA: TGTGCCAGCAGCCAAGATCCGCGACGGGGGGTAGATACGCAGTATTTT; CDR3 protein: CASSQDPRRGVDTQYF
V gene: TRBV5-5; J gene: TRBJ1-5; clone size: .; D gene: TRBD1; CDR3 length: 17; CDR3 DNA: TGTGCCAGCAACCCGGGACAGGGGATTACAGATCCTCAGCCCCAGCATTTT; CDR3 protein: CASNPGQGITDPQPQHF
V gene: TRBV14; J gene: TRBJ2-7; clone size: .; D gene: .; CDR3 length: 15; CDR3 DNA: TGTGCCAGCAGCCCCCGGGGCAGTAGCTCCTACGAGCAGTACTTC; CDR3 protein: CASSPRGSSSYEQYF
V gene: TRBV29-1; J gene: TRBJ2-3; clone size: .; D gene: .; CDR3 length: 10; CDR3 DNA: TGCAGCGTTGATAGTTATACGCAGTATTTT; CDR3 protein: CSVDSYTQYF
V gene: TRBV9; J gene: TRBJ1-4; clone size: few; D gene: TRBD1; CDR3 length: 17; CDR3 DNA: TGTGCCAGCAGCGTTGGGACAGGGGGGGTAGGTAATGAAAAACTGTTTTTT; CDR3 protein: CASSVGTGGVGNEKLFF
V gene: TRBV5-5; J gene: TRBJ2-7; clone size: .; D gene: TRBD1; CDR3 length: 13; CDR3 DNA: TGTGCCAGCAGCTTCGGGACAGGCTACGAGCAGTACTTC; CDR3 protein: CASSFGTGYEQYF
V gene: TRBV7-9; J gene: TRBJ2-2; clone size: .; D gene: .; CDR3 length: 13; CDR3 DNA: TGTGCCAGCAGCCCCCGGAACACCGGGGAGCTGTTTTTT; CDR3 protein: CASSPRNTGELFF
V gene: TRBV6-5; J gene: TRBJ1-1; clone size: .; D gene: .; CDR3 length: 12; CDR3 DNA: TGTGCCAGCAGCCCAGGGGCGGGCCGAGCTTTCTTT; CDR3 protein: CASSPGAGRAFF
V gene: TRBV2; J gene: TRBJ1-2; clone size: .; D gene: TRBD1; CDR3 length: 12; CDR3 DNA: TGTGCCAGCAGTGTACAGGGGAATGGCTACACCTTC; CDR3 protein: CASSVQGNGYTF
V gene: TRBV7-9; J gene: TRBJ2-5; clone size: .; D gene: TRBD2; CDR3 length: 14; CDR3 DNA: TGTGCCAGCAGCCCTAGCGGGAGTGGAGAGACCCAGTACTTC; CDR3 protein: CASSPSGSGETQYF
V gene: TRBV7-2; J gene: TRBJ2-4; clone size: .; D gene: .; CDR3 length: 16; CDR3 DNA: TGTGCCAGCAGCTTAGGTGCGGGTCTAGCCAAAAACATTCAGTACTTC; CDR3 protein: CASSLGAGLAKNIQYF
V gene: TRBV6-5; J gene: TRBJ2-5; clone size: .; D gene: .; CDR3 length: 15; CDR3 DNA: TGTGCCAGCAATCAAAGGATTTTCGTGCAAGAGACCCAGTACTTC; CDR3 protein: CASNQRIFVQETQYF
V gene: TRBV4-1; J gene: TRBJ2-1; clone size: .; D gene: .; CDR3 length: 15; CDR3 DNA: TGCGCCAGCAGCGCCTTTAACCGCCAAGACAATGAGCAGTTCTTC; CDR3 protein: CASSAFNRQDNEQFF
V gene: TRBV18; J gene: TRBJ1-1; clone size: .; D gene: .; CDR3 length: 12; CDR3 DNA: TGTGCCAGCTCACCACGGGAGGGTGAAGCTTTCTTT; CDR3 protein: CASSPREGEAFF
V gene: TRBV6-6; J gene: TRBJ2-1; clone size: .; D gene: .; CDR3 length: 15; CDR3 DNA: TGTGCCAGCAGTTACCTAGCGAAGCCCAGCAATGAGCAGTTCTTC; CDR3 protein: CASSYLAKPSNEQFF
V gene: TRBV29-1; J gene: TRBJ1-4; clone size: .; D gene: .; CDR3 length: 15; CDR3 DNA: TGCAGCGGACATGCGGGACCGACCTTTAATGAAAAACTGTTTTTT; CDR3 protein: CSGHAGPTFNEKLFF
V gene: TRBV27; J gene: TRBJ1-1; clone size: .; D gene: .; CDR3 length: 14; CDR3 DNA: TGTGCCAGCAGTTTGACCGACAGGACGACTGAAGCTTTCTTT; CDR3 protein: CASSLTDRTTEAFF
V gene: TRBV2; J gene: TRBJ2-7; clone size: .; D gene: TRBD2; CDR3 length: 16; CDR3 DNA: TGTGCCAGCAGGCGACTAGCGGGAGGCAGCTCCTACGAGCAGTACTTC; CDR3 protein: CASRRLAGGSSYEQYF
V gene: TRBV6-1; J gene: TRBJ2-1; clone size: .; D gene: .; CDR3 length: 11; CDR3 DNA: TGTGCCACCGATGGTACACATGAGCAGTTCTTC; CDR3 protein: CATDGTHEQFF
V gene: TRBV19; J gene: TRBJ2-5; clone size: .; D gene: .; CDR3 length: 11; CDR3 DNA: TGTGCCAGTAAAGGGGCAGAGACCCAGTACTTC; CDR3 protein: CASKGAETQYF
V gene: TRBV6-1; J gene: TRBJ2-3; clone size: .; D gene: .; CDR3 length: 14; CDR3 DNA: TGTGCCAGCAGTGAAGCGTCCCTCACAGATACGCAGTATTTT; CDR3 protein: CASSEASLTDTQYF
V gene: TRBV6-6; J gene: TRBJ1-4; clone size: .; D gene: .; CDR3 length: 15; CDR3 DNA: TGTGCCAGCAGTTACTCGGAGGGGAGGGGTGAAAAACTGTTTTTT; CDR3 protein: CASSYSEGRGEKLFF
V gene: TRBV6-5; J gene: TRBJ1-6; clone size: once; D gene: .; CDR3 length: 13; CDR3 DNA: TGTGCCAGCAGTACTCGGACCAATTCACCCCTCCACTTT; CDR3 protein: CASSTRTNSPLHF
V gene: TRBV18; J gene: TRBJ2-2; clone size: .; D gene: .; CDR3 length: 16; CDR3 DNA: TGTGCCAGCTCACCGAAAAGGGACTTAAACACCGGGGAGCTGTTTTTT; CDR3 protein: CASSPKRDLNTGELFF
V gene: TRBV7-8; J gene: TRBJ2-7; clone size: .; D gene: .; CDR3 length: 18; CDR3 DNA: TGTGCCAGCAGCCCATTACCGGGACAAAAAAGGTGGTCCTACGAGCAGTACTTC; CDR3 protein: CASSPLPGQKRWSYEQYF
V gene: TRBV10-3; J gene: TRBJ2-1; clone size: .; D gene: TRBD2; CDR3 length: 12; CDR3 DNA: TGTGCCATCAGTGATGTAGCGGGTGAGCAGTTCTTC; CDR3 protein: CAISDVAGEQFF
V gene: TRBV7-9; J gene: TRBJ1-5; clone size: .; D gene: .; CDR3 length: 13; CDR3 DNA: TGTGCCAGCAGCTGGGGGGACAATCAGCCCCAGCATTTT; CDR3 protein: CASSWGDNQPQHF
V gene: TRBV19; J gene: TRBJ1-5; clone size: .; D gene: .; CDR3 length: 15; CDR3 DNA: TGTGCCAGTAGTATAGACAAGGGGTTCAATCAGCCCCAGCATTTT; CDR3 protein: CASSIDKGFNQPQHF
V gene: TRBV10-3; J gene: TRBJ2-7; clone size: .; D gene: .; CDR3 length: 14; CDR3 DNA: TGTGCCAGCAGTTACGGGAGCGGGCCCTACGAGCAGTACTTC; CDR3 protein: CASSYGSGPYEQYF
V gene: TRBV6-1; J gene: TRBJ1-5; clone size: .; D gene: TRBD1; CDR3 length: 15; CDR3 DNA: TGTGCCAGCAGAAATAGGACAGGGACCTTTCAGCCCCAGCATTTT; CDR3 protein: CASRNRTGTFQPQHF
V gene: TRBV28; J gene: TRBJ1-4; clone size: .; D gene: TRBD1; CDR3 length: 14; CDR3 DNA: TGTGCCAGCAGCTATACAGGGGGCGGTGAAAAACTGTTTTTT; CDR3 protein: CASSYTGGGEKLFF
V gene: TRBV18; J gene: TRBJ2-2; clone size: .; D gene: .; CDR3 length: 12; CDR3 DNA: TGTGCCAGCTCACGAGGTGCCGGGGAGCTGTTTTTT; CDR3 protein: CASSRGAGELFF
V gene: TRBV7-7; J gene: TRBJ2-5; clone size: .; D gene: .; CDR3 length: 14; CDR3 DNA: TGTGCTAGCAGCTTAGAGGGCGGGTGGGAGACCCAGTACTTC; CDR3 protein: CASSLEGGWETQYF
V gene: TRBV11-2; J gene: TRBJ2-7; clone size: .; D gene: .; CDR3 length: 13; CDR3 DNA: TGTGCCAGCAGCTTAGATACAGCATACGAGCAGTACTTC; CDR3 protein: CASSLDTAYEQYF